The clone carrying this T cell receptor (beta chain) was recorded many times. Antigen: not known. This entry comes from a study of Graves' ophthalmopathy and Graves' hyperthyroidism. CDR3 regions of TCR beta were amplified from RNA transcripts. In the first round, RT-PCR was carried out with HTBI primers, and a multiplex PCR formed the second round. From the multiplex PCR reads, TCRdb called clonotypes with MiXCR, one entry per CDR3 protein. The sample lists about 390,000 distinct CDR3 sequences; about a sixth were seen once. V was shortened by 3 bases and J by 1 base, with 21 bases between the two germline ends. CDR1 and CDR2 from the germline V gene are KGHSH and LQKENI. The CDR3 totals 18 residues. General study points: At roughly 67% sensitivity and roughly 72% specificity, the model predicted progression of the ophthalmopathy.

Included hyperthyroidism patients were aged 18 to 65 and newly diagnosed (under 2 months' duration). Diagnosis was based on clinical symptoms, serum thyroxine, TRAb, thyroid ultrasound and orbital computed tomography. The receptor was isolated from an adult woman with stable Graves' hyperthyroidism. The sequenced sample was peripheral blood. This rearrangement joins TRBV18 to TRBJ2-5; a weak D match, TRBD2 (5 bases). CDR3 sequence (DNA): TGTGCCAGCTCACCCGGGAAACTAGAGCCCACCTTCCAAGAGACCCAGTACTTC. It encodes CASSPGKLEPTFQETQYF.